A selection of T cell receptor beta chains follows, all from one sample in a study of blood T cell repertoires in COVID-19. Assay used: immunoSEQ multiplex PCR; TCRdb lists only in-frame clones, some missing. The sample consists of roughly 97,000 clones, about 80% of them appearing once. Sequenced material: peripheral blood. The receptors come from a man aged 70 or older with acute or convalescent COVID-19. CDR3s include the opening cysteine and the closing phenylalanine or tryptophan. Fields, in order: D gene, J gene, V gene, clone size, CDR3 DNA, CDR3 protein. The D gene is left open where the match is weak. Size values are once, few and many counts, or a class for expanded clones, and some rows have none.

NA TRBJ2-1 TRBV11-3 NA TGTGCCAGCAGCCACCGGGACTCTGAGCAGTTCTTC CASSHRDSEQFF
TRBD1 TRBJ1-1 TRBV7-9 NA TGTGCCAGCAGCCCAGGGACAGGGGGGCTGCGGAGAGCTTTCTTT CASSPGTGGLRRAFF
NA TRBJ1-5 TRBV5-5 NA TGTGCCAGCAGCTTGTCCCCAGGGGACGATCAGCCCCAGCATTTT CASSLSPGDDQPQHF
NA TRBJ1-2 TRBV14 NA TGTGCCAGCAGCCCGACAGGAATAGGGTATGGCTACACCTTC CASSPTGIGYGYTF
TRBD1 TRBJ1-2 TRBV6-5 NA TGTGCCAGCGTTAATCCGGGACAGGCTTATGGCTACACCTTC CASVNPGQAYGYTF
TRBD1 TRBJ1-2 TRBV6-5 NA TGTGCCAGCAGTTACACGGGACAGGCTCCATCCTATGGCTACACCTTC CASSYTGQAPSYGYTF
NA TRBJ2-7 TRBV11-2 NA TGTGCCAGCAGCACCGACAGACTTGACTACGAGCAGTACTTC CASSTDRLDYEQYF
NA TRBJ1-3 TRBV10-3 NA TGTGCCATCCGTGAAGGGACTGAAACTGGAAACACCATATATTTT CAIREGTETGNTIYF
NA TRBJ1-1 TRBV7-9 NA TGTGCCAGCAGCTCGAAGACAACAGGGAGCACTGAAGCTTTCTTT CASSSKTTGSTEAFF
NA TRBJ2-7 TRBV29-1 NA TGCAGCGTTGAATCTGGGCGGGGAGATAACTACGAGCAGTACTTC CSVESGRGDNYEQYF
NA TRBJ1-2 TRBV7-9 NA TGTGCCAGCAGCTTAGTCCGAGTCGAGTATGGCTACACCTTC CASSLVRVEYGYTF
TRBD2 TRBJ2-3 TRBV5-1 NA TGCGCCAGCAGCTGGGGGACTAGCGGGAGCCCAGATACGCAGTATTTT CASSWGTSGSPDTQYF
TRBD2 TRBJ2-3 TRBV29-1 NA TGCAGCGCCATAGAGGCTAGCGGGGGGTATGATACGCAGTATTTT CSAIEASGGYDTQYF
TRBD1 TRBJ1-2 TRBV19 NA TGTGCCAGTGAAACCCGGGACAGGCCGTCTGGCTACACCTTC CASETRDRPSGYTF
NA TRBJ1-4 TRBV11-2 NA TGTGCCAGCAGCTTAGCCCCTACTCACAATGAAAAACTGTTTTTT CASSLAPTHNEKLFF
NA TRBJ2-5 TRBV6-5 NA TGTGCCAGCAGTTACTCGACCCTTTCAGGGGAGACCCAGTACTTC CASSYSTLSGETQYF
TRBD2 TRBJ2-1 TRBV30 NA TGTGCCTGGACGGCGGGACTATGGTCCTACAATGAGCAGTTCTTC CAWTAGLWSYNEQFF
NA TRBJ2-5 TRBV2 NA TGTGCCAGCAGTGAAACCACTACCCAGTACTTC CASSETTTQYF
TRBD2 TRBJ2-5 TRBV5-4 NA TGTGCCAGCAGCACGGGACTAGCGGGGGGGCCGGAGACCCAGTACTTC CASSTGLAGGPETQYF
TRBD1 TRBJ2-1 TRBV7-2 NA TGTGCCAGCAGCTCCGACAGGGGGCGCTTCGATGAGCAGTTCTTC CASSSDRGRFDEQFF
NA TRBJ1-6 TRBV30 NA TGTGCCTGGAGTGTAAGGACAGCCACCCATTCACCCCTCCACTTT CAWSVRTATHSPLHF
NA TRBJ2-1 TRBV11-2 NA TGTGCCAGCAGCTCCACCGGGAATGAGCAGTTCTTC CASSSTGNEQFF
NA TRBJ2-5 TRBV28 NA TGTGCCAGCAGTTCAGGGAAGATCCCGCAAGAGACCCAGTACTTC CASSSGKIPQETQYF
TRBD1 TRBJ2-3 TRBV5-1 NA TGCGCCAGCAGCACCCCGACAGGGGGCGGGACAGATACGCAGTATTTT CASSTPTGGGTDTQYF
NA TRBJ1-5 TRBV6-6 NA TGTGCCACCACGAACAGGAATCAGCCCCAGCATTTT CATTNRNQPQHF
NA TRBJ2-7 TRBV6-5 NA TGTGCCAGCAGTTACGGTCGAAACAGGAGATCCTACGAGCAGTACTTC CASSYGRNRRSYEQYF
TRBD1 TRBJ2-7 TRBV2 NA TGTGCCAGCAGTAAAAATCCGGGACAGGGGGCGCGGGAGCAGTACTTC CASSKNPGQGAREQYF
NA TRBJ1-5 TRBV3-1/TRBV3-2 NA TGTGCCAGCAGCGCACCGCGACAGGATCGGCAGCCCCAGCATTTT CASSAPRQDRQPQHF
NA TRBJ1-5 TRBV4-3 NA TGCGCCAGCAGCCCCCGGTCGTGGGCAGGGAATCAGCCCCAGCATTTT CASSPRSWAGNQPQHF
TRBD2 TRBJ2-1 TRBV2 NA TGTGCCAGCAGTAGACCCTCCGGGACTAGCGGGGGAGGGGGAAAGTTCTTC CASSRPSGTSGGGGKFF
NA TRBJ1-2 TRBV20-1 NA TGCAGTGCTAGAGTCCTAGATGGCTACACCTTC CSARVLDGYTF
TRBD1 TRBJ2-1 TRBV9 once TGTGCCAGCAGCGTAATGGGACAGGGAAACAATGAGCAGTTCTTC CASSVMGQGNNEQFF
NA TRBJ1-1 TRBV30 NA TGTGCCTGGAGTGTGCAGGGGCTCACTGAAGCTTTCTTT CAWSVQGLTEAFF
NA TRBJ2-1 TRBV19 NA TGTGCCAGTAGTTCTGGGTGGGCCAATGAGCAGTTCTTC CASSSGWANEQFF
TRBD2 TRBJ2-1 TRBV6-2/TRBV6-3 NA TGTGCCAGCAGTCCCGGACTAGCGGGAGGTTCCTACAATGAGCAGTTCTTC CASSPGLAGGSYNEQFF
NA TRBJ2-5 TRBV27 once TGTGCCAGCAGTTGGGTCGGGAGCCGGGAGACCCAGTACTTC CASSWVGSRETQYF
NA TRBJ1-2 TRBV10-3 NA TGTGCCATCAGTGACAGGCGCTCTAACTATGGCTACACCTTC CAISDRRSNYGYTF
TRBD1 TRBJ1-1 TRBV15 NA TGTGCCACCAGCACAAGAGAAGGCGGGACAGGGATGGTGGCTTTCTTT CATSTREGGTGMVAFF
NA TRBJ2-4 TRBV20-1 few TGCAGTGCTAGACAGGGGAACATTCAGTACTTC CSARQGNIQYF
TRBD2 TRBJ2-2 TRBV9 NA TGTGCCACCCGGTTGACTAGCGACACCGGGGAGCTGTTTTTT CATRLTSDTGELFF
NA TRBJ2-5 TRBV14 NA TGTGCCAGCAGCAAAAATGTTTTTACAGGGAGAGAGACCCAGTACTTC CASSKNVFTGRETQYF
NA TRBJ2-7 TRBV29-1 NA TGCAGCGTAGAGGAGGGGCTCGACGAGCAGTACTTC CSVEEGLDEQYF
NA TRBJ1-2 TRBV2 NA TGTGCCAGCAGTGCCCAATCCAATGGCTACACCTTC CASSAQSNGYTF
TRBD1 TRBJ1-3 TRBV18 NA TGTGCCAGCTCTCCTATGGACAGGGCCCCTCTGAGTTTT CASSPMDRAPLSF
NA TRBJ2-1 TRBV6-4 NA TGTGCCAGCAGCGCGACAGGCGAAAATGAGCAGTTCTTC CASSATGENEQFF
TRBD2 TRBJ2-1 TRBV25-1 NA TGTGCCAGCAGTGAGGTTAGGACTAGAGTACGCGAGCAGTTCTTC CASSEVRTRVREQFF
TRBD1 TRBJ1-5 TRBV7-3 NA TGTGCCAGCAGCCCCGGGACAGGGAGCAATCAGCCCCAGCATTTT CASSPGTGSNQPQHF
TRBD1 TRBJ2-1 TRBV18 NA TGTGCCAGCTCACAGACTAAGACAGGGGAACACAGCTCCTACAATGAGCAGTTCTTC CASSQTKTGEHSSYNEQFF
NA TRBJ1-3 TRBV18 NA TGTGCCAGCTCACCACTCGACAGGTCCTCTGGAAACACCATATATTTT CASSPLDRSSGNTIYF
NA TRBJ2-3 TRBV7-9 NA TGTGCCAGCAGCCCCCTCAGGGGAGGGCCAATAGATACGCAGTATTTT CASSPLRGGPIDTQYF